Below are 25 T cell receptor beta chains sequenced from a single sample in a study of T cell responses to AZD1222 COVID-19 vaccine. Produced via immunoSEQ multiplex PCR; TCRdb's table is partial and in-frame only. The sample lists about 100,000 clones; approximately 90% were seen once. The starting material was peripheral blood, obtained 28 days after the second AZD1222 dose. Every receptor here comes from an adult who received the AZD1222 COVID-19 vaccine.

The rearrangement links TRBV11-2 to TRBJ2-2, with TRBD1 matching over 10 bases. The germline gives CDR1 SGHAT, CDR2 FQNNGV. The trim removed 2 bases at V and 7 bases at J, leaving 10 bases unmatched. The CDR3 runs 17 residues. The CDR3, as DNA: TGTGCCAGCAGCTTACCCCGACAGGGGGCTAAAGGCGGGGAGCTGTTTTTT. Translating gives CASSLPRQGAKGGELFF.

The chain couples TRBV29-1 to TRBJ2-7; TRBD1 aligns across 8 bases. The CDR3 covers 13 residues. The germline V gene has CDR1 SQVTM and CDR2 ANQGSEA. The ends lost 4 bases at V and 4 bases at J; junction bases unmatched: 6. The CDR3 region is CSVGAGGQYEQYF. Here the CDR3 DNA reads TGCAGCGTTGGTGCAGGGGGCCAATACGAGCAGTACTTC.

This rearrangement joins TRBV11-2 to TRBJ1-1; D is perhaps TRBD1 (6 bases). The CDR3 is 13 residues long. V shed 6 bases and J shed 1 base, with 9 bases lying between them. Germline CDR1 SGHAT, CDR2 FQNNGV. The CDR3 protein is CASRRGQNTEAFF. The CDR3 coding sequence is TGTGCCAGCAGGAGGGGACAGAACACTGAAGCTTTCTTT.

V and J are TRBV2 and TRBJ2-7; TRBD1 matches 7 bases. In germline, CDR1 is SNHLY, CDR2 FYNNEI. V dropped 9 bases and J dropped 3; count of bases not matched to a gene: 8. The length of the CDR3 is 13 residues. CDR3 nucleotide sequence: TGTGCCAGTTCCGGGACAGACGTCTACGAGCAGTACTTC. This translates into CASSGTDVYEQYF.

The CDR3 loop is CASSDRVPSGGMVTDTQYF. The CDR3 nucleotides read TGTGCCAGCAGCGACAGGGTGCCTAGCGGAGGCATGGTCACAGATACGCAGTATTTT. The chain recombines TRBV27 with TRBJ2-3, with D perhaps given as TRBD1 or TRBD2 (7 bases each). From germline, CDR1 is MNHEY and CDR2 SMNVEV (reference sequence). The CDR3 contains 19 residues. V dropped 6 bases and J dropped 2 bases, with 27 bases sitting between them.

The chain carries TRBV6-4 and TRBJ1-6, with D unresolved. The CDR3 sequence is 14 residues long. Germline-derived CDR1 and CDR2 are MRHNA and SNTAGT. Trimming cost V 2 bases and J 5 bases, with 7 bases left between them. The CDR3 here is CASSDRANNSPLHF. DNA of the CDR3: TGTGCCAGCAGTGACAGGGCCAATAATTCACCCCTCCACTTT.

V usage is TRBV3-1 (or the pseudogene TRBV3-2) and J usage is TRBJ2-2; D uncertain. With 0 bases removed from V and 12 bases from J, the gap between germline ends came to 14 bases. CDR3 length equals 14 residues. Germline CDR1 is LGHDT and CDR2 is YNNKEL (reference sequence). DNA for the CDR3: TGTGCCAGCAGCCAAGATGTTGTGGAATTGAAGCTGTTTTTT. Translation: CASSQDVVELKLFF.

In nucleotides, the CDR3 is TGTGCCAGCAGTCGGGACGACGCTAATTCACCCCTCCACTTT. Its protein is CASSRDDANSPLHF. The V call is TRBV6-5, the J call TRBJ1-6; D might be TRBD1 (5 bases). The V gene lost 5 bases and the J gene lost 6 bases, with 11 bases spanning the gap. The CDR3 spans 14 residues. CDR1 is MNHEY and CDR2 is SVGAGI in the germline V gene.

The V and J genes are TRBV7-9 and TRBJ1-3; 7 bases agree with TRBD1. The trim removed 5 bases at V and 2 bases at J, leaving 6 bases unmatched. CDR1 is SEHNR and CDR2 is FQNEAQ in the germline V gene (reference sequence). The CDR3 spans 15 residues. The CDR3 region has the DNA TGTGCCAGCAGCCATACAGGGGCGGCTGGAAACACCATATATTTT. Amino acid sequence: CASSHTGAAGNTIYF.

The chain links TRBV4-3 to TRBJ2-1, with D maybe TRBD1 (6 bases). In germline, CDR1 is LGHNA, CDR2 YSLEER. The V end was cut by 1 base, the J end by 5 bases, with 12 bases between. The CDR3 covers 15 residues. This CDR3 is CASSQVLGQNNEQFF. CDR3 bases: TGCGCCAGCAGCCAAGTTCTGGGACAAAACAATGAGCAGTTCTTC.

Remarks on this clone: Its ends do not fully match the called genes, so a read error is possible. The rearrangement uses TRBV28 and TRBJ2-3, with 16 bases that match TRBD2. Germline CDR1 MDHEN, CDR2 SYDVKM. The CDR3 covers 20 residues. This CDR3 is CVSRRGGLAGGPSLEDTQYF. The CDR3 DNA is TGTGTCAGCCGTAGGGGGGGACTAGCGGGAGGGCCGTCGTTGGAAGATACGCAGTATTTT.

In this sample, this clone turned up once. This chain connects TRBV7-9 to TRBJ1-5; D ambiguous. Germline CDR1 and CDR2: SEHNR and FQNEAQ (reference sequence). Deletions cut 5 bases from V and 3 bases from J, with 11 bases between. The CDR3 consists of 14 residues. Here the CDR3 DNA reads TGTGCCAGCAGCCTGGACGGCTACAATCAGCCCCAGCATTTT. It specifies CASSLDGYNQPQHF.

V and J are TRBV2 and TRBJ2-3; no clear D. The V end was cut by 3 bases, the J end by 8 bases, with 18 bases between. CDR3 size: 15 residues. Germline lookup yields CDR1 SNHLY and CDR2 FYNNEI. In nucleotides, the CDR3 is TGTGCCAGCAGTGATCAGGAGCCGAGGCAAGCTACGCAGTATTTT. Translation gives CASSDQEPRQATQYF.

The DNA of the CDR3 is TGTGCCAGCAGCTTAGCAGGGCCAGGGCCCGAGCAGTACTTC. Protein product: CASSLAGPGPEQYF. This sequence joins TRBV7-2 and TRBJ2-7; D perhaps matches TRBD1 (5 bases). The CDR3 spans 14 residues. The germline V gene encodes CDR1 SGHTA and CDR2 FQGNSA. V was pared by 0 bases and J by 6 bases, with 12 bases between.

The chain links TRBV24-1 to TRBJ2-2; D gene uncertain. CDR1 and CDR2 from the germline V gene are KGHDR and SFDVKD. V lost 3 bases and J lost 0, with 10 bases in between. The CDR3 has 16 residues. Written as DNA, the CDR3 is TGTGCCACCAGTGATAGGTGGGTTACGAACACCGGGGAGCTGTTTTTT. Protein product: CATSDRWVTNTGELFF.

CDR3 coding DNA: TGTGCCAGCAAGCTCTTGCCCGGGGAAGACTATGGCTACACCTTC. Its translation is CASKLLPGEDYGYTF. The V gene is TRBV27, the J gene TRBJ1-2, with no clear D. CDR3 length equals 15 residues. V lost 7 bases and J 3 bases, leaving 18 bases between the germline ends. CDR1 MNHEY and CDR2 SMNVEV come from the germline V gene (reference sequence).

The chain combines TRBV28 with TRBJ2-3; maybe TRBD2 (5 bases). Germline assignment: CDR1 MDHEN and CDR2 SYDVKM. V lost 6 bases and J 1 base, leaving 23 bases between the germline ends. CDR3 length: 18 residues. This CDR3 is CASRPWGGVSEGTDTQYF. Written as DNA, the CDR3 is TGTGCCAGCAGACCGTGGGGTGGGGTTAGCGAGGGCACAGATACGCAGTATTTT. The full variable domain, its missing parts supplied by reference TRBV28 and TRBJ2-3, is DVKVTQSSRYLVKRTGEKVFLECVQDMDHENMFWYRQDPGLGLRLIYFSYDVKMKEKGDIPEGYSVSREKKERFSLILESASTNQTSMYLCASRPWGGVSEGTDTQYFGPGTRLTVL.

This chain connects TRBV19 to TRBJ1-6, with D tentatively TRBD1 (5 bases). The V end lost 3 bases, the J end lost 10 bases, and 16 bases lay between the germline ends. The CDR3 covers 15 residues. The V gene's germline CDR1 is LNHDA and CDR2 SQIVND (reference sequence). The CDR3 protein is CASSMTDLSGSPLHF. CDR3 bases: TGTGCCAGTAGTATGACAGATTTGAGTGGGTCACCCCTCCACTTT.

The chain has TRBV27 and TRBJ2-3, with D perhaps assigned TRBD1 or TRBD2 (5 bases each). CDR3 size: 11 residues. Trimming removed 8 bases at V and 2 bases at J, with 5 bases between. Germline CDR1 is MNHEY and CDR2 is SMNVEV (reference sequence). CDR3: CASGTTDTQYF. CDR3 nucleotide sequence: TGTGCCAGCGGGACCACAGATACGCAGTATTTT.

This chain uses TRBV6-5 with TRBJ2-7, with D maybe TRBD2 (6 bases). The CDR3 sequence is 13 residues long. From germline, CDR1 is MNHEY and CDR2 SVGAGI. V lost 10 bases, J lost 5 bases, and 18 bases lay in between. CDR3 coding DNA: TGTGCCACTCGGGAGCAGGGAAATGACGAGCAGTACTTC. It specifies CATREQGNDEQYF.

This chain joins TRBV11-3 and TRBJ2-5; no firm D call. V lost 5 bases, J lost 1 base, and 8 bases lay in between. The CDR3 runs 13 residues. Germline-derived CDR1 and CDR2 are SGHNT and YENEEA. The CDR3 reads CASSRSVQETQYF. The CDR3 DNA follows: TGTGCCAGCAGCCGCAGCGTCCAAGAGACCCAGTACTTC.

This chain links TRBV24-1 with TRBJ2-5; D possibly uses TRBD1 or TRBD2 (5 bases each). The CDR3 totals 13 residues. Per the germline V gene, CDR1 is KGHDR and CDR2 is SFDVKD. V lost 8 bases, J lost 4 bases, and 13 bases lay in between. CDR3 DNA sequence: TGTGCCACCAAGAGGGGTCCGGGAGAGACCCAGTACTTC. Amino acid sequence: CATKRGPGETQYF.

This clone was seen just once. The J gene is TRBJ2-3, the V gene TRBV7-9; 13 positions match TRBD2. J gave up 6 bases and V 2 bases, and 14 bases lay outside the gene matches. Germline values: CDR1 SEHNR, CDR2 FQNEAQ (reference sequence). This CDR3 has 19 residues. The CDR3 region has the DNA TGTGCCAGCAGCTTATTCCGGACTAGCGGGAGCCCTACTAGTGATACGCAGTATTTT. It translates to CASSLFRTSGSPTSDTQYF.

This chain links TRBV7-6 with TRBJ2-3; D uncertain. Germline V gene sequence: CDR1 SGHVS, CDR2 FNYEAQ. V lost 4 bases and J 0 bases, leaving 8 bases between the germline ends. The CDR3 extends over 14 amino acids. CDR3 bases: TGTGCCAGCAGCTGGTTTGCAAGCACAGATACGCAGTATTTT. Translated: CASSWFASTDTQYF.

The chain combines TRBV28 with TRBJ1-5; D is unclear. This CDR3 comprises 17 residues. V was trimmed by 4 bases and J by 0 bases, leaving 16 bases between them. Germline V gene lookup returns CDR1 MDHEN and CDR2 SYDVKM. The CDR3 loop is CASSYLGRANSNQPQHF. The DNA for the CDR3 is TGTGCCAGCAGTTACCTAGGACGGGCGAATAGCAATCAGCCCCAGCATTTT.